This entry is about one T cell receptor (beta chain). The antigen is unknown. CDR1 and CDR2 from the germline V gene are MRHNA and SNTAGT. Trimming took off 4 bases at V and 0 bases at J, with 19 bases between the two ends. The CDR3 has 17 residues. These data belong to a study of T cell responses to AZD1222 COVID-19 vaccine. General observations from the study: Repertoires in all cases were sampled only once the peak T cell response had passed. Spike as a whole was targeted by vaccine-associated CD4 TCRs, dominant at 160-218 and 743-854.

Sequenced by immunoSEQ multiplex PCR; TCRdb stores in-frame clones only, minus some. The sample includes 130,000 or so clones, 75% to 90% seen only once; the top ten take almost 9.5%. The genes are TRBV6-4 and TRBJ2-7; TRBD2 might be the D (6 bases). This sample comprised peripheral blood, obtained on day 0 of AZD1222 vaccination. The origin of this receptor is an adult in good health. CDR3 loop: CASSVSRILGGSYEQYF. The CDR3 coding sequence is TGTGCCAGCAGTGTTTCCCGAATCCTGGGGGGCTCCTACGAGCAGTACTTC.